These 18 T cell receptor beta chains originate from one sample sequenced in a study of technical replicates of blood from a handful of donors. Only in-frame clones appear in the TCRdb table, and some are missing; sequencing was by immunoSEQ multiplex PCR. The sample has more than 90,000 clones, roughly 95% seen once. The sample consisted of T cells isolated from PBMCs. The receptors were gathered from a human donor in good health.

This clone was recorded only once. The genes are TRBV25-1 and TRBJ1-1; D might be TRBD1 (6 bases). Germline V gene data show CDR1 as MGHDK and CDR2 as SYGVNS. V was cut by 5 bases and J by 4 bases, with 17 bases left in between. The CDR3 is made up of 15 amino acids. The CDR3 sequence: CASSRDLGGATEAFF. For the CDR3, the DNA is TGTGCCAGCAGTCGGGACTTAGGGGGGGCCACTGAAGCTTTCTTT.

This chain uses TRBV6-1 with TRBJ2-7, with 8 bases lining up with TRBD2. Trimming cost V 4 bases and J 5 bases; bases outside gene matches: 13. Germline CDR1 is MNHNS and CDR2 is SASEGT. This CDR3 has 16 residues. CDR3 nucleotide sequence: TGTGCCAGCAGTGTATTGGGGCGGGGACTAGGCCACGAGCAGTACTTC. Translation gives CASSVLGRGLGHEQYF.

This clone appeared once. The chain employs TRBV19 and TRBJ2-2; D gene unclear. This CDR3 region has 15 residues. CDR1 is LNHDA, CDR2 SQIVND, per germline (reference sequence). With 5 bases removed from V and 6 bases from J, the gap between germline ends came to 16 bases. The CDR3 loop is CASSELSESSGELFF. DNA of the CDR3: TGTGCCAGTAGTGAGTTATCCGAGTCATCCGGGGAGCTGTTTTTT.

The chain uses TRBV6-5 and TRBJ2-7; D is perhaps TRBD2 (5 bases). Looked up from germline, CDR1 is MNHEY and CDR2 is SVGAGI. This CDR3 has 14 residues. V was shortened by 4 bases and J by 6 bases, with 16 bases between the two germline ends. This chain's CDR3 is CASSFSSTGGEQYF. DNA of the CDR3: TGTGCCAGCAGTTTCTCTAGTACTGGAGGCGAGCAGTACTTC.

This chain uses TRBV13 with TRBJ1-1; 8 nucleotides align to TRBD1. CDR3 length equals 13 residues. V shed 0 bases, J shed 10 bases, and the junction held 4 bases outside the gene matches. CDR1 and CDR2 (germline): PRHDT, FYEKMQ (reference sequence). The CDR3 nucleotides are TGTGCCAGCAGCTTAGGGACAGGGGACGGAGCTTTCTTT. Translated: CASSLGTGDGAFF.

This chain joins TRBV21-1 and TRBJ2-3; TRBD2 reflects the table's D call only, with no check against the DNA. TRBV21-1 is recorded as a pseudogene. This CDR3 comprises 14 residues. The CDR3 spells CASSTRTSTDTQYF. The CDR3 region has the DNA TGTGCCAGCAGCACAAGGACTAGCACAGATACGCAGTATTTT.

This rearrangement joins TRBV7-6 to TRBJ2-3; 8 nucleotides line up with TRBD2. After removal of 3 bases from V and 0 bases from J, the junction contained 11 bases not matched to a gene. Germline V lookup: CDR1 SGHVS, CDR2 FNYEAQ. This CDR3 is built from 18 residues. For the CDR3, the DNA is TGTGCCAGCAGCTTTTTGCTAGCGGGCGTATCTAGCACAGATACGCAGTATTTT. Translated: CASSFLLAGVSSTDTQYF.

This sequence joins TRBV5-1 and TRBJ2-5; 8 positions agree with TRBD1. The CDR3 loop spans 15 amino acids. The trim removed 1 base at V and 7 bases at J, leaving 9 bases unmatched. The germline V gene encodes CDR1 SGHRS and CDR2 YFSETQ. CDR3 coding DNA: TGCGCCAGCAGCTTGAGAGGGCAGACAGGGGTGACCCAGTACTTC. Encoded protein: CASSLRGQTGVTQYF.

The chain combines TRBV10-3 with TRBJ2-3; 7 nucleotides agree with TRBD1. V dropped 7 bases and J dropped 6; count of bases not matched to a gene: 7. This CDR3 region has 13 residues. The V gene's germline CDR1 is ENHRY and CDR2 SYGVKD. The CDR3 DNA sequence: TGTGCCATCATGGAGACAGGGCCGGATACGCAGTATTTT. Protein product: CAIMETGPDTQYF.

V and J are TRBV13 and TRBJ1-1, with 9 positions matching TRBD1. Losses at the gene ends were 3 bases for V and 5 bases for J; bases not matched to a gene: 1. The CDR3 is made up of 13 amino acids. Per the germline V gene, CDR1 is PRHDT and CDR2 is FYEKMQ (reference sequence). This CDR3 is CASSLTGGTEAFF. For the CDR3, the DNA is TGTGCCAGCAGCTTGACAGGGGGGACTGAAGCTTTCTTT.

The V gene is TRBV4-3, the J gene TRBJ1-2, with no clear D. Trimming stripped 0 bases from V and 0 bases from J, with 8 bases between. This CDR3 has 15 residues. From germline, CDR1 is LGHNA and CDR2 YSLEER. CDR3 residues: CASSQDVRSNYGYTF. As DNA, the CDR3 is TGCGCCAGCAGCCAAGATGTGCGTTCTAACTATGGCTACACCTTC.

This chain uses TRBV5-1 with TRBJ2-7; TRBD2 matches at 7 bases. Trimming removed 2 bases from V and 4 bases from J; junction bases left unmatched: 6. Germline loops: CDR1 SGHRS, CDR2 YFSETQ. This CDR3 comprises 14 residues. CDR3 nucleotides: TGCGCCAGCAGCTTAGAGCGGGAAGTATACGAGCAGTACTTC. The encoded protein is CASSLEREVYEQYF. Together with reference TRBV5-1 and TRBJ2-7, the CDR3 gives the full variable domain: KAGVTQTPRYLIKTRGQQVTLSCSPISGHRSVSWYQQTPGQGLQFLFEYFSETQRNKGNFPGRFSGRQFSNSRSEMNVSTLELGDSALYLCASSLEREVYEQYFGPGTRLTVT.

The chain recombines TRBV30 with TRBJ1-2, with D tentatively TRBD1 (5 bases). This CDR3 contains 16 residues. Trimming stripped 7 bases from V and 4 bases from J, with 25 bases between. Germline lookup yields CDR1 GTSNPN and CDR2 SVGIG (reference sequence). DNA for the CDR3: TGTGCCTTGGGGGGAGGGAGGGATTCTCGTCCCTATGGCTACACCTTC. Translated: CALGGGRDSRPYGYTF.

The gene calls are TRBV5-4 and TRBJ1-2; 9 bases align to TRBD1. The CDR3 is made up of 15 amino acids. CDR1 and CDR2 (germline): SGHNT, YYREEE (reference sequence). J lost 6 bases, V lost 0 bases, and 6 bases had no gene match. CDR3 residues: CASSLAGTGSHGYTF. The DNA of the CDR3 is TGTGCCAGCAGCTTGGCGGGGACAGGGAGCCATGGCTACACCTTC. The entire variable domain, with the rest obtained from reference TRBV5-4 and TRBJ1-2, is as follows: ETGVTQSPTHLIKTRGQQVTLRCSSQSGHNTVSWYQQALGQGPQFIFQYYREEENGRGNFPPRFSGLQFPNYSSELNVNALELDDSALYLCASSLAGTGSHGYTFGSGTRLTVV.

This clone came up once. The chain recombines TRBV4-2 with TRBJ2-2; 8 nucleotides agree with TRBD2. Germline CDR1 is LGHNA and CDR2 is YNFKEQ. The CDR3 spans 17 residues. The trim removed 4 bases at V and 3 bases at J, leaving 10 bases unmatched. The CDR3 nucleotides read TGTGCCAGCAGCCTGCTCGGTCGGGAGGGTTACACCGGGGAGCTGTTTTTT. Amino acid sequence: CASSLLGREGYTGELFF.

The chain joins TRBV28 to TRBJ1-1, with a possible D match to TRBD1 (6 bases). The CDR3 covers 12 residues. The V end lost 5 bases, the J end lost 8 bases, and 12 bases lay between the germline ends. Per the germline V gene, CDR1 is MDHEN and CDR2 is SYDVKM. The CDR3 DNA follows: TGTGCCAGCAGTCCTCAGGGGACAGAAGCTTTCTTT. Its protein is CASSPQGTEAFF. The variable domain in full, completed from reference TRBV28 and TRBJ1-1, reads DVKVTQSSRYLVKRTGEKVFLECVQDMDHENMFWYRQDPGLGLRLIYFSYDVKMKEKGDIPEGYSVSREKKERFSLILESASTNQTSMYLCASSPQGTEAFFGQGTRLTVV.

The gene calls are TRBV27 and TRBJ2-7; TRBD2 matches at 10 bases. Germline V gives CDR1 MNHEY, CDR2 SMNVEV (reference sequence). The CDR3 has 14 amino acids. The V gene end was trimmed by 5 bases and the J gene end by 2 bases; junction bases not matched to a gene: 3. This chain's CDR3 is CASSQGLAAYEQYF. The CDR3 DNA reads TGTGCCAGCAGTCAAGGACTAGCGGCCTACGAGCAGTACTTC.

This clone was detected once. This rearrangement joins TRBV5-1 to TRBJ2-7, with D perhaps TRBD2 (6 bases). The CDR3 covers 14 residues. The V end was cut by 0 bases, the J end by 1 base, with 8 bases between. CDR1 is SGHRS and CDR2 is YFSETQ in the germline V gene. CDR3 DNA sequence: TGCGCCAGCAGCTTGGCGGGAGTTTCCTACGAGCAGTACTTC. Protein: CASSLAGVSYEQYF.